A selection of T cell receptor beta chains follows, all from one sample in a study of shared clonotypes between healthy human individuals. Clones were read by immunoSEQ multiplex PCR, and TCRdb kept only the in-frame ones, dropping some. The sample gives some 1,600,000 clones, about 98% of which show up once; approximately 0.45% is in the top ten. Sequencing was performed on naive CD4+ T cells sorted from blood. Receptors were obtained from a man in his thirties or forties in good health. Each CDR3 is given with its conserved first and last residue. Each record gives: D gene, V gene, J gene, clone size, CDR3 protein, CDR3 DNA. The D gene is left open where the match is weak. Part of the rows lack a size; the others show once, few, many or a class for expanded clones.

TRBD1	TRBV7-8	TRBJ2-7	-	CASSLATGGTYEQYF	TGTGCCAGCAGCTTAGCAACAGGGGGCACCTACGAGCAGTACTTC
-	TRBV7-2	TRBJ1-5	once	CASSFNLGSNQPQHF	TGTGCCAGCAGCTTTAATCTAGGTAGCAATCAGCCCCAGCATTTT
-	TRBV7-3	TRBJ2-6	-	CASSSGSSGANVLTF	TGTGCCAGCAGCTCAGGGAGCTCTGGGGCCAACGTCCTGACTTTC
-	TRBV6-5	TRBJ1-1	-	CASRRSWTNTEAFF	TGTGCCAGCCGCCGGTCGTGGACGAACACTGAAGCTTTCTTT
TRBD1	TRBV4-1	TRBJ1-4	-	CASSQAPISGTGDEKLFF	TGCGCCAGCAGCCAAGCCCCGATCTCCGGGACAGGGGACGAAAAACTGTTTTTT
-	TRBV5-1	TRBJ2-5	-	CASSLAVGVPGTYQETQYF	TGCGCCAGCAGCTTGGCGGTCGGGGTCCCCGGAACTTACCAAGAGACCCAGTACTTC
-	TRBV6-1	TRBJ1-1	-	CASREQGGSNTEAFF	TGTGCCAGCAGGGAACAGGGAGGGTCGAACACTGAAGCTTTCTTT
TRBD1	TRBV6-1	TRBJ2-7	-	CASQNGQAYPYEQYF	TGTGCCAGCCAAAATGGACAGGCCTACCCCTACGAGCAGTACTTC
-	TRBV18	TRBJ1-5	once	CASSPGRKDQPQHF	TGTGCCAGTTCACCCGGCAGGAAGGATCAGCCCCAGCATTTT
TRBD2	TRBV11-3	TRBJ2-1	-	CASSPWTSGVSSYNEQFF	TGTGCCAGCAGCCCTTGGACTAGCGGGGTGAGCTCCTACAATGAGCAGTTCTTC
TRBD2	TRBV18	TRBJ2-7	-	CASSPIIAGRVSYEQYF	TGTGCCAGCTCACCAATTATAGCGGGAAGGGTTTCCTACGAGCAGTACTTC
TRBD2	TRBV5-1	TRBJ2-1	-	CASSRLAGDEGHGEQFF	TGCGCCAGCAGTCGGCTAGCGGGAGATGAGGGCCACGGTGAGCAGTTCTTC
-	TRBV9	TRBJ2-5	-	CASSVGGAETQYF	TGTGCCAGCAGCGTAGGGGGAGCAGAGACCCAGTACTTC
-	TRBV2	TRBJ1-5	-	CASSEVDFYSNQPQHF	TGTGCCAGCAGTGAAGTTGATTTCTATAGCAATCAGCCCCAGCATTTT
TRBD1	TRBV11-2	TRBJ2-3	-	CASSPRTGATTDTQYF	TGTGCCAGCAGCCCTCGGACAGGGGCCACTACAGATACGCAGTATTTT
-	TRBV7-2	TRBJ1-2	-	CASSPRLLSPRHAYGYTF	TGTGCCAGCAGCCCGCGACTCCTGTCTCCCCGACATGCTTATGGCTACACCTTC
TRBD1	TRBV9	TRBJ1-2	-	CASSPGGRNNYGYTF	TGTGCCAGCAGCCCAGGGGGACGGAATAACTATGGCTACACCTTC
-	TRBV7-8	TRBJ2-7	-	CASSLSDF	TGTGCCAGCAGCTTATCAGACTTC